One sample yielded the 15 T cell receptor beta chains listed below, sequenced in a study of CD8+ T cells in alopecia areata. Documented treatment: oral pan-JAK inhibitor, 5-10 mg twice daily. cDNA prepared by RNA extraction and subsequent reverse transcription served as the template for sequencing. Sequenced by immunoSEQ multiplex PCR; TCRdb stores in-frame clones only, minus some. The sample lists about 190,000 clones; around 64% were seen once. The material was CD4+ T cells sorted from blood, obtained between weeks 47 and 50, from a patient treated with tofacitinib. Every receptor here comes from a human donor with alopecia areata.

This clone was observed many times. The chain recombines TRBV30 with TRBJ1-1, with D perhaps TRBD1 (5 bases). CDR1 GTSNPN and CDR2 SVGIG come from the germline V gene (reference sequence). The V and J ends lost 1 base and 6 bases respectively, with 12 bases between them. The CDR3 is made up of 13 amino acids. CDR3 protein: CAWSAGSAAEAFF. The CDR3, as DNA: TGTGCCTGGAGTGCAGGGTCCGCCGCTGAAGCTTTCTTT.

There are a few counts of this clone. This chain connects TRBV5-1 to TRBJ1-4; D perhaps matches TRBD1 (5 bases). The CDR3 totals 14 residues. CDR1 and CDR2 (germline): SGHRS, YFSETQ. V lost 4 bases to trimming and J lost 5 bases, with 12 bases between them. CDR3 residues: CASSVGTGNEKLFF. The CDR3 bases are TGCGCCAGCAGCGTCGGGACGGGAAATGAAAAACTGTTTTTT.

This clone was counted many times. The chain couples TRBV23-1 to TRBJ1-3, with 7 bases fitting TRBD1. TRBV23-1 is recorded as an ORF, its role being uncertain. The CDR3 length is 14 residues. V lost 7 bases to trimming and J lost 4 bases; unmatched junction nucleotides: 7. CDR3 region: CASNNRGSGNTIYF. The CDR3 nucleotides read TGCGCCAGCAACAACAGGGGTAGCGGAAACACCATATATTTT.

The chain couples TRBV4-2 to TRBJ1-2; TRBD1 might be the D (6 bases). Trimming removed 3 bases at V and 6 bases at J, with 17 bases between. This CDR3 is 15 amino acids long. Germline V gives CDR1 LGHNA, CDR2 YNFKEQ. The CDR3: CASSQTAGQLNGYTF. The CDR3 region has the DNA TGTGCCAGCAGCCAGACGGCCGGACAGCTGAATGGCTACACCTTC.

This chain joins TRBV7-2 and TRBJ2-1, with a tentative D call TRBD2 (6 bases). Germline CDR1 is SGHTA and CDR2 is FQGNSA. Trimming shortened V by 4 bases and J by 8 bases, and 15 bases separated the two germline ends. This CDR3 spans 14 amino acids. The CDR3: CASSSRRDWDEQFF. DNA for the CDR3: TGTGCCAGCAGCTCGCGACGGGACTGGGATGAGCAGTTCTTC.

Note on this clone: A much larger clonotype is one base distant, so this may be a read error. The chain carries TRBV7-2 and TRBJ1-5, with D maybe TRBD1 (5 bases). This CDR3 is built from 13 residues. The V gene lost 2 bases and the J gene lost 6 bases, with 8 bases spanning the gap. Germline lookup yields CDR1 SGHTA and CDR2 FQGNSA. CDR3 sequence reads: CASSLQGTQPQHF. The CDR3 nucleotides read TGTGCCAGCAGCTTACAGGGCACTCAGCCCCAGCATTTT.

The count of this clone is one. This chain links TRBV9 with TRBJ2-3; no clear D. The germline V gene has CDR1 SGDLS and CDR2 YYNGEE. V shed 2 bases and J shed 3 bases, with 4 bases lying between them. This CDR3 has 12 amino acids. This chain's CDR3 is CASSVQTDTQYF. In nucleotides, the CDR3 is TGTGCCAGCAGCGTTCAGACAGATACGCAGTATTTT. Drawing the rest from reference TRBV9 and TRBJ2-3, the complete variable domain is DSGVTQTPKHLITATGQRVTLRCSPRSGDLSVYWYQQSLDQGLQFLIQYYNGEERAKGNILERFSAQQFPDLHSELNLSSLELGDSALYFCASSVQTDTQYFGPGTRLTVL.

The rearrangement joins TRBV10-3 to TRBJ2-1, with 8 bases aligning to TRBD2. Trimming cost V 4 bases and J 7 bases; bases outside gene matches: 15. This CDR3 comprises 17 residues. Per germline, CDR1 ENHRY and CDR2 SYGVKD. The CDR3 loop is CAISVSSGDKVGNEQFF. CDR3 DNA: TGTGCCATCAGTGTTAGTAGCGGGGATAAAGTAGGGAATGAGCAGTTCTTC.

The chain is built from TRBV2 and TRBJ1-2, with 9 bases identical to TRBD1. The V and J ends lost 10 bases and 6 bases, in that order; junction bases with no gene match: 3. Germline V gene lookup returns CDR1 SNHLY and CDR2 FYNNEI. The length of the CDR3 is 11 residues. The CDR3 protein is CATGQGHGYTF. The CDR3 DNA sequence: TGTGCCACCGGACAGGGGCATGGCTACACCTTC.

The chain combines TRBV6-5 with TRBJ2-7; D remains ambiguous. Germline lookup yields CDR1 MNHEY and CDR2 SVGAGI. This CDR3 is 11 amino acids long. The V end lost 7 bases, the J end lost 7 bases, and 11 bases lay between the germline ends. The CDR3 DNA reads TGTGCCAGCACCGAGTGGGGTGAGCAGTACTTC. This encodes CASTEWGEQYF.

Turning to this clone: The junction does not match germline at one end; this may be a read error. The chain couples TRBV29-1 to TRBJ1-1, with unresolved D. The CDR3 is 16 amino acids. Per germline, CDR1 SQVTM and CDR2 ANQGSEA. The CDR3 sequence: CSVEDTGKGGNAEAFF. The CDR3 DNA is TGCAGCGTTGAAGATACGGGAAAAGGAGGGAACGCTGAAGCTTTCTTT.

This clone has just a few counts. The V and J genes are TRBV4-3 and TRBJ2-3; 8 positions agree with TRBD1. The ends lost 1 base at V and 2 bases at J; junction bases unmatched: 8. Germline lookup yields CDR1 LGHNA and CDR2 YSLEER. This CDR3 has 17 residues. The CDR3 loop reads CASSQALTGGNTDTQYF. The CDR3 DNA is TGCGCCAGCAGCCAAGCCTTAACAGGGGGTAACACAGATACGCAGTATTTT.

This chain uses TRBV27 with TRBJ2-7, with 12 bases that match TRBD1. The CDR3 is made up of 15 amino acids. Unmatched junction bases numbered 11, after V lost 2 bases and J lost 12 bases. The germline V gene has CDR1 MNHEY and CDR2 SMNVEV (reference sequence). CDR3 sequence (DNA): TGTGCCAGCAGTTTAACGGGGACAGGGGGCGTTGGACGGTACTTC. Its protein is CASSLTGTGGVGRYF.

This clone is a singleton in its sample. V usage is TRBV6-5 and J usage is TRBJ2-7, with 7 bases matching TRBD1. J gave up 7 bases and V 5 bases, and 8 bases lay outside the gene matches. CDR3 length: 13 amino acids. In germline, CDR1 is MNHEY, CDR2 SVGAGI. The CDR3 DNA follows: TGTGCCAGCAGTCCACAGGGGTTTGGGGAGCAGTACTTC. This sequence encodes CASSPQGFGEQYF.

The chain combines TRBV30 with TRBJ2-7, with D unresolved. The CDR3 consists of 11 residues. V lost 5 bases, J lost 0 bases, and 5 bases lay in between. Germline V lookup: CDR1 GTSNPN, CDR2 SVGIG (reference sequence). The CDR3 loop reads CAWRRSYEQYF. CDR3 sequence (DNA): TGTGCCTGGCGGCGCTCCTACGAGCAGTACTTC.